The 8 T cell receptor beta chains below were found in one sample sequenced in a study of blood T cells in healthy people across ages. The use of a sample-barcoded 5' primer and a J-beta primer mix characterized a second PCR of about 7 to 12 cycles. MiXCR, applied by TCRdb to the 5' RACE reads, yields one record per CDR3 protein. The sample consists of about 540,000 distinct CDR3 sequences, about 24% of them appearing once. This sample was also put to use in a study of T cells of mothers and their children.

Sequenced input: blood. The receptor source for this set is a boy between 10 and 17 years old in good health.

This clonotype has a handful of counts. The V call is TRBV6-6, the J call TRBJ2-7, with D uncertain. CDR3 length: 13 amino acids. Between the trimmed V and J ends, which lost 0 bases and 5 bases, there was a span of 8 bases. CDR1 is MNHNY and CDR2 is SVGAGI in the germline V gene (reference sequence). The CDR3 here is CASSYSSFHEQYF. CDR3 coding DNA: TGTGCCAGCAGTTACTCCAGCTTCCACGAGCAGTACTTC.

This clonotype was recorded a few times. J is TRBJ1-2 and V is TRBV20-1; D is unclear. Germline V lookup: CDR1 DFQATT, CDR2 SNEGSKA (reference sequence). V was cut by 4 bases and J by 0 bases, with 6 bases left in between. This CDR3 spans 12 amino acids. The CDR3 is CSAKGANYGYTF. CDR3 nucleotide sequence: TGCAGTGCTAAGGGAGCTAACTATGGCTACACCTTC.

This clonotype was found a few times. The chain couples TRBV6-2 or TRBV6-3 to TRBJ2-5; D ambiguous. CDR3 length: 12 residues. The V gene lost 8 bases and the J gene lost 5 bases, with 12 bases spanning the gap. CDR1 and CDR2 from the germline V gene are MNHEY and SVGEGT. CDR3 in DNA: TGTGCCAGCGGCAGCCCGATGGAGACCCAGTACTTC. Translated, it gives CASGSPMETQYF.

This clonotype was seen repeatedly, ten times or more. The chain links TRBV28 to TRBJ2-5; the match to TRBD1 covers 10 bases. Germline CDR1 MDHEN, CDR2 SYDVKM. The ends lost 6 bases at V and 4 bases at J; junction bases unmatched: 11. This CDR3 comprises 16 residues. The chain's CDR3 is CASSHRRTGGIETQYF. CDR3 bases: TGTGCCAGCAGCCACCGACGGACAGGGGGGATAGAGACCCAGTACTTC. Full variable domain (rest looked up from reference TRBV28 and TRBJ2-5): DVKVTQSSRYLVKRTGEKVFLECVQDMDHENMFWYRQDPGLGLRLIYFSYDVKMKEKGDIPEGYSVSREKKERFSLILESASTNQTSMYLCASSHRRTGGIETQYFGPGTRLLVL.

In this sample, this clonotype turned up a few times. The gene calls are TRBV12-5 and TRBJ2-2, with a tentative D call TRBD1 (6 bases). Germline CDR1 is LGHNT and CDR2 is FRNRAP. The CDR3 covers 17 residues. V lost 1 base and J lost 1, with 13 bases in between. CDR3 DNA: TGTGCTAGTGGTTTGGACAAATCGACAGGGAACACCGGGGAGCTGTTTTTT. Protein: CASGLDKSTGNTGELFF.

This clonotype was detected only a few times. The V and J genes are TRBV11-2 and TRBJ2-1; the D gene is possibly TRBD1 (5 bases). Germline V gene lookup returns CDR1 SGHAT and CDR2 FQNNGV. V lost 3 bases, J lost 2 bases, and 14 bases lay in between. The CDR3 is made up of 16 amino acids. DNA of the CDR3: TGTGCCAGCAGCTTCCCGACAGAATCCCCCTACAATGAGCAGTTCTTC. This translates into CASSFPTESPYNEQFF.

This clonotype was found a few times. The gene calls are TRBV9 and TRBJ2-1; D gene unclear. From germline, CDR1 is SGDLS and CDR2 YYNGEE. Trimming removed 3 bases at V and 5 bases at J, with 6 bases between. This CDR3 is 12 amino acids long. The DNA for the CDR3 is TGTGCCAGCAGCGAAACAGACAATGAGCAGTTCTTC. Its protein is CASSETDNEQFF.

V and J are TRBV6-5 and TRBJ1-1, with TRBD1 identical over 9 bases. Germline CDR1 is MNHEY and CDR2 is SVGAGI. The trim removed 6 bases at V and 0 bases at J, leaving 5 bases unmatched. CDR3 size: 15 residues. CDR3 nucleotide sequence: TGTGCCAGCAGGCACAGGGGGCGGGTGAACACTGAAGCTTTCTTT. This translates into CASRHRGRVNTEAFF.